This TCR beta chain came from a study of regulatory T cells in long-lasting Graves disease. With regard to this clonotype: As yet, its antigen is unknown. This clone may be a read error of a much larger clone one base away.

Study-level points and caveats: Patients with persistent disease showed a bias toward TRBV28, TRBJ1-2 and TRBJ2-5.

For TCR beta, libraries came from iRepertoire HTBI primers and Arm-PCR of CDR3 regions. TCRdb re-derived calls from the multiplex PCR reads in MiXCR, one entry per CDR3 protein. The profile shows some 410,000 distinct CDR3 sequences, roughly 17% of them singletons. The trim removed 0 bases at V and 10 bases at J, leaving 7 bases unmatched. The V gene's germline CDR1 is ENHRY and CDR2 SYGVKD. CDR3 size: 15 residues. As for time point: newly diagnosed GD, antithyroid drugs for less than 3 months. The TCR library was made from RNA extracted from PBMCs. A further study also used this sample, focusing on T cells in Graves' hyperthyroidism and ophthalmopathy. That report adds: The study left out patients who had uncontrolled infection, other autoimmune disease, pregnancy or lactation. With the HTBI primer set, the TCR CDR3 went through a first round of RT-PCR. Separating ophthalmopathy from stable hyperthyroidism was achieved by a 13 V-J model.

This chain joins TRBV10-3 and TRBJ2-1; 9 nucleotides agree with TRBD2. The sequence came from a woman aged 25 to 45 with Graves disease. The input for sequencing was peripheral blood mononuclear cells (PBMCs), taken at new diagnosis, from a patient treated with antithyroid drugs. The CDR3 DNA reads as TGTGCCATCAGTGAGTCGACTAGCGGTAACTACGAGCAGTTCTTC. Translated: CAISESTSGNYEQFF.